This T cell receptor beta chain originates from a study of T cell repertoires in cytomegalovirus infection. Study details: It can be stated that public TCR beta signatures indicated CMV infection as well as a matching HLA type.

This clonotype was found many times. From the reads, TCRdb called clonotypes with MiXCR, one entry per CDR3 protein. The repertoire holds 490,000 or so distinct CDR3 sequences, with 11% as singletons. The CDR3 is 13 residues long. Germline CDR1 is GTSNPN and CDR2 is SVGIG (reference sequence). Trimming took 0 bases from V and 4 from J; bases not matched to a gene: 2. This chain uses TRBV30 with TRBJ1-1, with 7 bases that match TRBD1. The material sequenced was PBMCs. This clonotype was sampled from a human donor in good health (CMV status not recorded). Some clones in this sample may be carry-over from other donors' samples. CDR3 loop: CAWSVQGSTEAFF. CDR3 DNA sequence: TGTGCCTGGAGTGTACAGGGGAGCACTGAAGCTTTCTTT.